This T cell receptor beta chain was found in a study of monozygotic twins with inflammatory bowel disease. TCRdb reprocessed the 5' RACE reads and keeps a single row for each CDR3 protein, giving no DNA. In all, the sample yields 200,000 to 250,000 distinct CDR3 sequences. The CDR3 length is 16 residues. The TCR comes from a human donor with ulcerative colitis or Crohn's disease, or a healthy co-twin of an affected twin (not recorded which). Sequencing was performed on blood. This chain connects TRBV12-3 or TRBV12-4 to TRBJ2-3; the D call of TRBD1 rests on TCRdb alone, since no DNA is present to check it. CDR3 loop: CASSLRGIDLGDTQYF.